The 10 T cell receptor beta chains in this list originate from one sample, sequenced in a study of cytomegalovirus exposure and HLA in healthy donors. The method was immunoSEQ multiplex PCR; TCRdb's version includes in-frame clones alone and lacks a portion of them. The data hold about 83,000 clones, with approximately 96% observed a single time. Sequencing input: PBMCs. The receptors stem from a woman under 30 in good health and CMV-seronegative.

The chain uses TRBV2 and TRBJ1-5, with D unclear. The V end was cut by 6 bases, the J end by 7 bases, with 13 bases between. The CDR3 is 13 residues long. Germline-derived CDR1 and CDR2 are SNHLY and FYNNEI. The CDR3 DNA is TGTGCCAGCAGGCAGGAAACTGGACAGCCCCAGCATTTT. Translating gives CASRQETGQPQHF.

This clone was recorded once. The rearrangement joins TRBV27 to TRBJ2-3; TRBD2 agrees at 8 bases. In germline, CDR1 is MNHEY, CDR2 SMNVEV (reference sequence). The V and J ends lost 4 bases and 5 bases, in that order; junction bases with no gene match: 14. The CDR3 length is 17 residues. The CDR3 spells CASSSFLLAEVGDTQYF. In DNA, the CDR3 is TGTGCCAGCAGTTCGTTCCTACTAGCGGAGGTGGGAGATACGCAGTATTTT.

The chain uses TRBV10-1 and TRBJ2-1; 15 bases align to TRBD2. Germline V gene sequence: CDR1 WNHNN, CDR2 SYGVQD (reference sequence). V gave up 1 base and J gave up 10 bases; unmatched junction bases: 2. The CDR3 has 15 residues. The CDR3 sequence: CASSEWGLAGGEQFF. The CDR3 coding sequence is TGCGCCAGCAGTGAGTGGGGACTAGCGGGAGGAGAGCAGTTCTTC.

This chain uses TRBV6-5 with TRBJ2-7; a weak D match, TRBD2 (5 bases). The CDR3 has 14 residues. Deletions cut 6 bases from V and 0 bases from J, with 12 bases between. CDR1 and CDR2 (germline): MNHEY, SVGAGI. As DNA, the CDR3 is TGTGCCAGCAGGGACTTACGGAGCTCCTACGAGCAGTACTTC. This encodes CASRDLRSSYEQYF.

The gene calls are TRBV5-1 and TRBJ1-4; 7 bases are a match to TRBD1. J lost 3 bases, V lost 4 bases, and 3 bases had no gene match. This CDR3 comprises 14 residues. Germline V gives CDR1 SGHRS, CDR2 YFSETQ. The chain's CDR3 is CASSLQGSNEKLFF. The CDR3 nucleotides read TGCGCCAGCAGCCTACAGGGGTCTAATGAAAAACTGTTTTTT.

CDR3 in amino acids: CASRYDRGLGYTF. The CDR3 DNA reads as TGTGCCAGCAGATATGACAGGGGGCTTGGCTACACCTTC. The chain joins TRBV7-2 to TRBJ1-2, with 10 positions matching TRBD1. The V segment lost 6 bases and the J segment 7 bases; nucleotides outside the gene matches: 5. Germline V gene lookup returns CDR1 SGHTA and CDR2 FQGNSA. The CDR3 runs 13 residues.

V gene TRBV29-1 combines with J gene TRBJ2-7; 10 nucleotides align to TRBD2. Unmatched junction bases numbered 12, after V lost 7 bases and J lost 6 bases. The CDR3 totals 14 residues. Germline assignment: CDR1 SQVTM and CDR2 ANQGSEA. The CDR3 region has the DNA TGCAGCGCTTATTCCGGGACTAGCGCGATCGAGCAGTACTTC. It codes for CSAYSGTSAIEQYF.

The chain carries TRBV10-3 and TRBJ1-5; 8 bases match TRBD1. The CDR3 sequence is 14 residues long. The ends lost 5 bases at V and 7 bases at J; junction bases unmatched: 7. Germline V gene sequence: CDR1 ENHRY, CDR2 SYGVKD. The CDR3 DNA reads as TGTGCCATCAGTAAAACAGGGGGTAACCAGCCCCAGCATTTT. Translation gives CAISKTGGNQPQHF.

The CDR3 nucleotides are TGCGCCAGCGGCAAGGGGCCCGGTGGGGCCAAAAACATTCAGTACTTC. Translation: CASGKGPGGAKNIQYF. The chain combines TRBV4-1 with TRBJ2-4; the D gene is possibly TRBD1 (5 bases). V shed 8 bases and J shed 1 base, with 18 bases lying between them. Germline-derived CDR1 and CDR2 are MGHRA and YSYEKL. CDR3 length equals 16 residues.

This sequence joins TRBV6-6 and TRBJ2-7; 7 nucleotides line up with TRBD2. Germline V lookup: CDR1 MNHNY, CDR2 SVGAGI (reference sequence). Unmatched junction bases numbered 14, after V lost 2 bases and J lost 7 bases. This CDR3 is 16 amino acids long. The CDR3 coding sequence is TGTGCCAGCAGTTACGGGTCGCTAGCGGAGCCCGAAGAGCAGTACTTC. Residues: CASSYGSLAEPEEQYF.